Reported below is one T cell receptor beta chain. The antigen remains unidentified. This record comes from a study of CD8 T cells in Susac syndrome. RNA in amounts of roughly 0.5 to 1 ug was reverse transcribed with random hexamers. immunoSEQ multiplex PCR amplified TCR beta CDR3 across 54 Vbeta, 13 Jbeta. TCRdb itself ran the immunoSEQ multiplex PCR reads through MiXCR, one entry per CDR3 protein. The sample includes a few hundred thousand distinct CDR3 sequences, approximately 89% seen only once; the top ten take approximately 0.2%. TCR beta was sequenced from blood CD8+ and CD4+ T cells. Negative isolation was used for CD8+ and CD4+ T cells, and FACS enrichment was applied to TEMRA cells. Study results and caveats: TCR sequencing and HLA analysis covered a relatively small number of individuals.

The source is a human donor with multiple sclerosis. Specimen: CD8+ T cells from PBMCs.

CDR3 amino acids: CASRGRGGGARYEQYF. In nucleotides, the CDR3 is TGTGCCAGCAGGGGTCGAGGAGGGGGTGCCCGTTACGAGCAGTACTTC. V is TRBV27 and J is TRBJ2-7; D may correspond to TRBD1 or TRBD2 (6 bases each). This CDR3 region has 16 residues. The V end lost 6 bases, the J end lost 4 bases, and 22 bases lay between the germline ends. In germline, CDR1 is MNHEY, CDR2 SMNVEV (reference sequence).